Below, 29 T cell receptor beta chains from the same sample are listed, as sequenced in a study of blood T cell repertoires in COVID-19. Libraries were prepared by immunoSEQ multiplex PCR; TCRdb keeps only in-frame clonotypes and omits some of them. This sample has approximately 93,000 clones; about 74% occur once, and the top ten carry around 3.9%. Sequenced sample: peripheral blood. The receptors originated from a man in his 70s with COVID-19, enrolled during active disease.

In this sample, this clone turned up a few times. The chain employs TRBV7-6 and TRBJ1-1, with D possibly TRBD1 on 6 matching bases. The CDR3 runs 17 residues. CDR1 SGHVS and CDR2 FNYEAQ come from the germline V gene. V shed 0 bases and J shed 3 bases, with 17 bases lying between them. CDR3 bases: TGTGCCAGCAGCTTAGCGATATATACAGGGAAGTACACTGAAGCTTTCTTT. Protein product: CASSLAIYTGKYTEAFF. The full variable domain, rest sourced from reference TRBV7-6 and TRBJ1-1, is GAGVSQSPRYKVTKRGQDVALRCDPISGHVSLYWYRQALGQGPEFLTYFNYEAQQDKSGLPNDRFSAERPEGSISTLTIQRTEQRDSAMYRCASSLAIYTGKYTEAFFGQGTRLTVV.

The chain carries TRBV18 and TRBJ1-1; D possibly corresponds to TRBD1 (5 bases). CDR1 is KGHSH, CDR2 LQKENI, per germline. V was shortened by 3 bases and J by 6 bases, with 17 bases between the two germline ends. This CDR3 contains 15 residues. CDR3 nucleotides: TGTGCCAGCTCACCGGACCGGGGGTTTGTCCCTGAAGCTTTCTTT. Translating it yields CASSPDRGFVPEAFF.

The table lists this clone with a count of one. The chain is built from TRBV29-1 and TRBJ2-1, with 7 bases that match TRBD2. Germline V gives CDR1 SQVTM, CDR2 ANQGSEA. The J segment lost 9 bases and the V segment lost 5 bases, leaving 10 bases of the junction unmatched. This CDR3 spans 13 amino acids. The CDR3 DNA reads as TGCAGCGTTAAGGGCGGGAGCTCGACTGAGCAGTTCTTC. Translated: CSVKGGSSTEQFF.

Written as DNA, the CDR3 is TGTGCCAGCAGCCCCGTCCGGGAGGGCCACACCGGGGAGCTGTTTTTT. Amino acid sequence: CASSPVREGHTGELFF. The chain uses TRBV7-8 and TRBJ2-2; 8 nucleotides line up with TRBD2. Germline CDR1 and CDR2: SGHVS and FQNEAQ. J was trimmed by 3 bases and V by 5 bases; bases with no gene match: 8. This CDR3 has 16 amino acids.

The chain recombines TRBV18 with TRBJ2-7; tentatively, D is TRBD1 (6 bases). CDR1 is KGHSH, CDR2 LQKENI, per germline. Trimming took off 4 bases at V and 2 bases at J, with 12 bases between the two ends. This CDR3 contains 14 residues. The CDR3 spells CASSQRQDTYEQYF. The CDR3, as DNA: TGTGCCAGCTCACAAAGACAGGATACCTACGAGCAGTACTTC.

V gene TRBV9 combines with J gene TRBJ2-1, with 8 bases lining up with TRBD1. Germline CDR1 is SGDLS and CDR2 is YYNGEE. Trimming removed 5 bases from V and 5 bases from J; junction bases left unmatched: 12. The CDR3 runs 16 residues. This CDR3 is CASRLPSGQEDNEQFF. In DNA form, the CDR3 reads TGTGCCAGCAGGCTACCCTCGGGACAGGAGGACAATGAGCAGTTCTTC.

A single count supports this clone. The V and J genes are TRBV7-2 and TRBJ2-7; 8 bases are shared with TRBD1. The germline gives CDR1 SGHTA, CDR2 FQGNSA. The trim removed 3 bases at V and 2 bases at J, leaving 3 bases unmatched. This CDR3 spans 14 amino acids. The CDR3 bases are TGTGCCAGCAGCTTTGGACAGGGACCCTACGAGCAGTACTTC. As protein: CASSFGQGPYEQYF.

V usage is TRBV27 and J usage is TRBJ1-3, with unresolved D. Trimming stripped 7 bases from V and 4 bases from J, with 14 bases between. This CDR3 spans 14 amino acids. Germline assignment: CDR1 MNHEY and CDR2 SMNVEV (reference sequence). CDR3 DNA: TGTGCCAGCACTTCCCGGGGATCAGGAAACACCATATATTTT. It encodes CASTSRGSGNTIYF.

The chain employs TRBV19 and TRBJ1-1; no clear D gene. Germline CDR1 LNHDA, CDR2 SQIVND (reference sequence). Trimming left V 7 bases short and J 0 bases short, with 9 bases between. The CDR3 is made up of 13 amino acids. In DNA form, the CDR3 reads TGTGCCAGTAAGTTCAGGCTGAACACTGAAGCTTTCTTT. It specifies CASKFRLNTEAFF.

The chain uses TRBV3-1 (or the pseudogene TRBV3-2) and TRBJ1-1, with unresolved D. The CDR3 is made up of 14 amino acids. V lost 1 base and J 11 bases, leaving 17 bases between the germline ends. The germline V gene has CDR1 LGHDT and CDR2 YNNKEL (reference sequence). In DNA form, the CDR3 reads TGTGCCAGCAGCCAAGCCACCGGGAACCCGGAGGCTTTCTTT. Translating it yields CASSQATGNPEAFF.

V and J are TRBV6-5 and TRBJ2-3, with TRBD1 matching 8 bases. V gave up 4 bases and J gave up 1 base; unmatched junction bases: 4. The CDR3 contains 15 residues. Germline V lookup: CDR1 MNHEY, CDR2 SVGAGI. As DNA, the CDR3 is TGTGCCAGCAGTTTTCAGGGGGCTCGCACAGATACGCAGTATTTT. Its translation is CASSFQGARTDTQYF.

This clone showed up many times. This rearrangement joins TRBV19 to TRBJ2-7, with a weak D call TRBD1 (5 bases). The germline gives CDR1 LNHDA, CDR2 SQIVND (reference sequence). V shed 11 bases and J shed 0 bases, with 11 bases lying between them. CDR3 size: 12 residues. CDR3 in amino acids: CAGRRVSYEQYF. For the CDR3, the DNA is TGTGCCGGTCGCAGGGTCTCCTACGAGCAGTACTTC.

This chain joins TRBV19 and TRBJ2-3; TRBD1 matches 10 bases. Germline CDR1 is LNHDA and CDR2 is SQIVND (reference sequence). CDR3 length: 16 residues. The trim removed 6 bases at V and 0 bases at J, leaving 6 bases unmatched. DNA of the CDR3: TGTGCCAGTAGCCGGGGACAGGGGTACAGCACAGATACGCAGTATTTT. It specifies CASSRGQGYSTDTQYF.

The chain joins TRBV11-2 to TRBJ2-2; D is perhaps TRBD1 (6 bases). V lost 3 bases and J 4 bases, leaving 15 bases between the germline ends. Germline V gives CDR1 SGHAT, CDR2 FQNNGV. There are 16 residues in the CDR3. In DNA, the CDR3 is TGTGCCAGCAGCTTCGAACAGGGTGGTAGCACCGGGGAGCTGTTTTTT. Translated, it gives CASSFEQGGSTGELFF. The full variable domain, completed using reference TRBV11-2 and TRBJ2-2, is EAGVAQSPRYKIIEKRQSVAFWCNPISGHATLYWYQQILGQGPKLLIQFQNNGVVDDSQLPKDRFSAERLKGVDSTLKIQPAKLEDSAVYLCASSFEQGGSTGELFFGEGSRLTVL.

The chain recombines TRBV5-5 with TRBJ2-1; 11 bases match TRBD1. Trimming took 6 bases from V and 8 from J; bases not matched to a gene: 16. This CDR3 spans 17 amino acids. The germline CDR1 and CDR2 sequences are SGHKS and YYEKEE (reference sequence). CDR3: CASNPSDRGRVIDEQFF. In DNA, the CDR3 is TGTGCCAGCAACCCTTCGGACAGGGGGCGCGTTATCGATGAGCAGTTCTTC.

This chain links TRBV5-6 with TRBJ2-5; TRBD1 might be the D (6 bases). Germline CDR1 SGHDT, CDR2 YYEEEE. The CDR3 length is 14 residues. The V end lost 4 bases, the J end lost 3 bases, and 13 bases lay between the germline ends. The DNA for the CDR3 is TGTGCCAGCAGCCGGGACATAAGGAAAGAGACCCAGTACTTC. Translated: CASSRDIRKETQYF.

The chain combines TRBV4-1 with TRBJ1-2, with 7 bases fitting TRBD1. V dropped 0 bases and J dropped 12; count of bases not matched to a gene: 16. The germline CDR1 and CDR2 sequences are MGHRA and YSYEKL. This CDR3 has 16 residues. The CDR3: CASSQENMRGTAVNTF. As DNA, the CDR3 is TGCGCCAGCAGCCAAGAGAATATGAGAGGGACAGCAGTAAACACCTTC.

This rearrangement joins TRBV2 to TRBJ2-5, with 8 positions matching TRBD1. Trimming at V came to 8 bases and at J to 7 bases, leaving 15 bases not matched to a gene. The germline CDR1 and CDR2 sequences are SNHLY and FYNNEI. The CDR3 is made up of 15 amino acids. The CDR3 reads CASPGGDRGSGTQYF. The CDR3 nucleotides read TGTGCCAGCCCCGGGGGAGACAGGGGTAGTGGGACCCAGTACTTC. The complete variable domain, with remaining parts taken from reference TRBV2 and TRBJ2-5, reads EPEVTQTPSHQVTQMGQEVILRCVPISNHLYFYWYRQILGQKVEFLVSFYNNEISEKSEIFDDQFSVERPDGSNFTLKIRSTKLEDSAMYFCASPGGDRGSGTQYFGPGTRLLVL.

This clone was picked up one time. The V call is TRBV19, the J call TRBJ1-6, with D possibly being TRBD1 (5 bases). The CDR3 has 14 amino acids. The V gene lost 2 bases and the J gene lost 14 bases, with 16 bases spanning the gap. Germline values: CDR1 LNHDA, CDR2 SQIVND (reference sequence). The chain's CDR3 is CASSITGAFSTLHF. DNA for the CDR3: TGTGCCAGTAGTATAACAGGTGCCTTTTCGACCCTCCACTTT.

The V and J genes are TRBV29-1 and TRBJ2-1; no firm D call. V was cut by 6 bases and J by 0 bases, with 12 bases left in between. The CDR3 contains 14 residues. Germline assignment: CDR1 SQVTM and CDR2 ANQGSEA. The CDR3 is CSVHPPSSYNEQFF. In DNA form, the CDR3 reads TGCAGCGTCCACCCCCCTAGCTCCTACAATGAGCAGTTCTTC.

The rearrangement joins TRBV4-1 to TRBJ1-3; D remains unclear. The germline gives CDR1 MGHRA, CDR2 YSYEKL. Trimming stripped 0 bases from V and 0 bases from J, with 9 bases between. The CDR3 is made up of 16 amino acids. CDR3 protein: CASSQDGRNSGNTIYF. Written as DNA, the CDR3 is TGCGCCAGCAGCCAAGATGGCAGGAACTCTGGAAACACCATATATTTT.

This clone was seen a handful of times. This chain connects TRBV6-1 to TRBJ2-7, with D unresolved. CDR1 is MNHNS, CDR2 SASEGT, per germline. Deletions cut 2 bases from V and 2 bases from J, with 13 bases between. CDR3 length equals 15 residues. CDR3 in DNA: TGTGCCAGCAGTGAAAGGAGCGTCCTACCCTACGAGCAGTACTTC. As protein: CASSERSVLPYEQYF.

The CDR3 sequence: CASSFGSTGELFF. CDR3 nucleotide sequence: TGTGCCAGCAGCTTTGGCAGCACCGGGGAGCTGTTTTTT. The chain carries TRBV11-2 and TRBJ2-2; no clear D gene. Germline V CDR1 and CDR2: SGHAT, FQNNGV. CDR3 length equals 13 residues. The V end was cut by 3 bases, the J end by 4 bases, with 6 bases between.

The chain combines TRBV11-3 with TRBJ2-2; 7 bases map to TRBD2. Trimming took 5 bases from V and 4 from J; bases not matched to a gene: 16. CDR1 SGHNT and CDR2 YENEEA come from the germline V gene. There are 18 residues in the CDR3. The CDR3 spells CASSPGLAESLGTGELFF. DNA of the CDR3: TGTGCCAGCAGCCCGGGGCTAGCGGAGTCCCTAGGCACCGGGGAGCTGTTTTTT.

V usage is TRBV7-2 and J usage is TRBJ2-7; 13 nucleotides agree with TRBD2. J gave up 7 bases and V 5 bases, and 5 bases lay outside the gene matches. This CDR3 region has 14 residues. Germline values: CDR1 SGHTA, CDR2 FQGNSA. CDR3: CASSLMGLAGEQYF. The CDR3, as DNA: TGTGCCAGCAGCCTGATGGGACTAGCGGGGGAGCAGTACTTC.

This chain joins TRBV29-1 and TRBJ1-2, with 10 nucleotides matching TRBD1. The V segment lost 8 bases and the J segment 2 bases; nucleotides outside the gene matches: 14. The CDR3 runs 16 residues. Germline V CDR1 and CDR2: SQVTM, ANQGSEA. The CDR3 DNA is TGCAGCCTCACCGGGACAGGGGATGAGGGGAACTATGGCTACACCTTC. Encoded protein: CSLTGTGDEGNYGYTF.

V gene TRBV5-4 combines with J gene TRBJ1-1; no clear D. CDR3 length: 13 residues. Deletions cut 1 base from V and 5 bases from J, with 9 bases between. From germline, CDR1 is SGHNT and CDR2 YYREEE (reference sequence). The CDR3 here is CASSLYTGTEAFF. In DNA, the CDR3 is TGTGCCAGCAGCTTGTACACGGGAACTGAAGCTTTCTTT.

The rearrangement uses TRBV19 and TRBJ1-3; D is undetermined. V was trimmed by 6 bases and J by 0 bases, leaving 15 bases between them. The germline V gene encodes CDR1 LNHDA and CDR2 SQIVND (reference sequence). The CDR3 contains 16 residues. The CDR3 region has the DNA TGTGCCAGTAGAATGGGAGGATCCGTCTCTGGAAACACCATATATTTT. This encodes CASRMGGSVSGNTIYF.

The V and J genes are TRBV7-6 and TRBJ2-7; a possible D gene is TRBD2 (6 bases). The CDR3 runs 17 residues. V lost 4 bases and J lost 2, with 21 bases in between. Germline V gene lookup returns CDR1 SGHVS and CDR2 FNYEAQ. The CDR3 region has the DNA TGTGCCAGCAGCTCTCCGGCACGGGAGAGAGTCACCTACGAGCAGTACTTC. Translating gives CASSSPARERVTYEQYF. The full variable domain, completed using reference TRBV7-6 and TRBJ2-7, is GAGVSQSPRYKVTKRGQDVALRCDPISGHVSLYWYRQALGQGPEFLTYFNYEAQQDKSGLPNDRFSAERPEGSISTLTIQRTEQRDSAMYRCASSSPARERVTYEQYFGPGTRLTVT.